This T cell receptor (beta chain) emerged from a study of blood T cell repertoires in COVID-19. Cohorts were based on clinical histories the participants reported. This clone was detected only once. Here immunoSEQ multiplex PCR was the method, and the copy in TCRdb shows in-frame clones only, minus some. The sample consists of around 300,000 clones, under 90% of them appearing once. Germline CDR1 SGDLS, CDR2 YYNGEE. Trimming pared 2 bases from V and 1 base from J, leaving 12 bases between. This CDR3 spans 15 amino acids. The chain joins TRBV9 to TRBJ1-1; the D gene is possibly TRBD1 (6 bases). Sequences were obtained from PBMCs or T cells enriched from blood (not recorded which). The receptor was derived from a woman between 25 and 40 years old who had recovered from COVID-19. The CDR3 sequence: CASSVTLTGNTEAFF. Written as DNA, the CDR3 is TGTGCCAGCAGCGTTACCTTGACAGGGAACACTGAAGCTTTCTTT.